Listed here are 15 T cell receptor beta chains from one sample, sequenced in a study of OX40 agonist ivuxolimab in advanced cancers. Assay: immunoSEQ multiplex PCR; the TCRdb copy retains only in-frame clones and omits some. The table includes about 48,000 clones, over 90% detected once. Sequences were derived from CD4+ or CD8+ T cells sorted from blood, sampled in a trial of the OX40 agonist ivuxolimab. These receptors all come from an adult with an advanced solid tumor such as melanoma, head and neck, liver or kidney cancer.

The table lists this clone with a count of one. The chain links TRBV5-6 to TRBJ2-2; TRBD1 agrees at 10 bases. V was clipped by 9 bases and J by 6 bases; unmatched bases: 2. The CDR3 is 12 residues long. Germline lookup yields CDR1 SGHDT and CDR2 YYEEEE. The CDR3 is CATGQGAGELFF. CDR3 DNA: TGTGCCACCGGACAGGGGGCCGGGGAGCTGTTTTTT.

This chain connects TRBV5-4 to TRBJ2-7; D unclear. The germline V gene has CDR1 SGHNT and CDR2 YYREEE (reference sequence). The CDR3 runs to 15 residues. Trimming removed 9 bases from V and 0 bases from J, with 19 bases in between. CDR3 nucleotides: TGTGCCACCTCGACGGGCGTCGCCAGCTCCTACGAGCAGTACGTC. Its protein is CATSTGVASSYEQYV.

The rearrangement uses TRBV28 and TRBJ1-5; TRBD1 is a possible D gene (6 bases). V dropped 9 bases and J dropped 3 bases, with 12 bases sitting between them. The CDR3 spans 13 residues. CDR1 MDHEN and CDR2 SYDVKM come from the germline V gene. As DNA, the CDR3 is TGTGCCAGTCGTTCAGGGGACAATCAGCCCCAGCATTTT. This sequence encodes CASRSGDNQPQHF. Full variable domain (missing parts from reference TRBV28 and TRBJ1-5): DVKVTQSSRYLVKRTGEKVFLECVQDMDHENMFWYRQDPGLGLRLIYFSYDVKMKEKGDIPEGYSVSREKKERFSLILESASTNQTSMYLCASRSGDNQPQHFGDGTRLSIL.

This chain links TRBV28 with TRBJ2-3; possible D gene TRBD1, 6 bases. The CDR3 sequence is 15 residues long. From germline, CDR1 is MDHEN and CDR2 SYDVKM. The V and J ends lost 2 bases and 4 bases respectively, with 13 bases between them. Here the CDR3 reads CASSLLHGGSDTQYF. Here the CDR3 DNA reads TGTGCCAGCAGTTTACTCCATGGGGGCTCAGATACGCAGTATTTT.

J is TRBJ1-1 and V is TRBV6-6; no firm D call. CDR1 is MNHNY, CDR2 SVGAGI, per germline (reference sequence). This CDR3 is 13 amino acids long. In nucleotides, the CDR3 is TGTGCTGGAGCGCGGCAGTCTAACACTGAAGCTTTCTTT. This sequence encodes CAGARQSNTEAFF.

V usage is TRBV6-5 and J usage is TRBJ1-4, with D hard to call. The CDR3 loop spans 13 amino acids. Germline V gene data show CDR1 as MNHEY and CDR2 as SVGAGI. Between the trimmed V and J ends, which lost 2 bases and 5 bases, there was a span of 6 bases. For the CDR3, the DNA is TGTGCCAGCAGTTACCGCGAGAATGAAAAACTGTTTTTT. This sequence encodes CASSYRENEKLFF.

This clone came up once. The CDR3: CASSPGQAYGYTF. The DNA for the CDR3 is TGTGCCAGTAGTCCGGGGCAGGCCTATGGCTACACCTTC. J is TRBJ1-2 and V is TRBV19, with TRBD1 as a possible D gene (5 bases). Per the germline V gene, CDR1 is LNHDA and CDR2 is SQIVND (reference sequence). The CDR3 covers 13 residues. V was shortened by 5 bases and J by 4 bases, with 11 bases between the two germline ends. The entire variable domain, with the rest obtained from reference TRBV19 and TRBJ1-2, is as follows: DGGITQSPKYLFRKEGQNVTLSCEQNLNHDAMYWYRQDPGQGLRLIYYSQIVNDFQKGDIAEGYSVSREKKESFPLTVTSAQKNPTAFYLCASSPGQAYGYTFGSGTRLTVV.

This chain joins TRBV10-3 and TRBJ2-7, with D perhaps TRBD1 (5 bases). CDR3 length: 13 amino acids. The germline gives CDR1 ENHRY, CDR2 SYGVKD. Between the trimmed V and J ends, which lost 6 bases and 3 bases, there was a span of 12 bases. The CDR3 nucleotides are TGTGCCATCAGCGCCGGACACCTCTACGAGCAGTACTTC. Translation: CAISAGHLYEQYF.

This sequence joins TRBV5-1 and TRBJ1-3; 9 bases are a match to TRBD1. Trimming at V came to 4 bases and at J to 4 bases, leaving 12 bases not matched to a gene. This CDR3 is 17 amino acids long. Germline V gene data show CDR1 as SGHRS and CDR2 as YFSETQ. CDR3 region: CASSPVPGTGYGNTIYF. The CDR3 bases are TGCGCCAGCAGCCCGGTTCCAGGGACAGGGTACGGAAACACCATATATTTT.

The chain carries TRBV10-3 and TRBJ2-7; 11 bases line up with TRBD1. V lost 7 bases to trimming and J lost 7 bases; unmatched junction nucleotides: 3. In germline, CDR1 is ENHRY, CDR2 SYGVKD. The CDR3 spans 12 residues. Here the CDR3 reads CAITGTGGEQYV. In nucleotides, the CDR3 is TGTGCCATCACCGGGACAGGGGGTGAGCAGTACGTC.

J is TRBJ2-3 and V is TRBV19; TRBD2 agrees at 8 bases. The CDR3 consists of 15 residues. The ends lost 3 bases at V and 3 bases at J; junction bases unmatched: 5. In germline, CDR1 is LNHDA, CDR2 SQIVND (reference sequence). The CDR3 coding sequence is TGTGCCAGTAGTATGTTGCTAGCGGGTACAGATACGCAGTATTTT. Amino acid sequence: CASSMLLAGTDTQYF. Together with reference TRBV19 and TRBJ2-3, the CDR3 gives the full variable domain: DGGITQSPKYLFRKEGQNVTLSCEQNLNHDAMYWYRQDPGQGLRLIYYSQIVNDFQKGDIAEGYSVSREKKESFPLTVTSAQKNPTAFYLCASSMLLAGTDTQYFGPGTRLTVL.

The chain couples TRBV28 to TRBJ2-1; tentatively, D is TRBD1 or TRBD2 (5 bases each). V was trimmed by 10 bases and J by 4 bases, leaving 17 bases between them. This CDR3 is built from 14 residues. CDR1 is MDHEN, CDR2 SYDVKM, per germline. The CDR3 spells CAIDGTGVYNEQFF. The CDR3, as DNA: TGTGCCATCGACGGGACGGGTGTATACAATGAGCAGTTCTTC.

This rearrangement joins TRBV28 to TRBJ2-1; D not certain. There are 15 residues in the CDR3. V was trimmed by 3 bases and J by 8 bases, leaving 17 bases between them. Germline CDR1 MDHEN, CDR2 SYDVKM. The DNA of the CDR3 is TGTGCCAGCAGTTTGGAAGCGCCGGCTACGGATGAGCAGTTCTTC. Amino acids: CASSLEAPATDEQFF. Variable domain in full (rest from reference TRBV28 and TRBJ2-1): DVKVTQSSRYLVKRTGEKVFLECVQDMDHENMFWYRQDPGLGLRLIYFSYDVKMKEKGDIPEGYSVSREKKERFSLILESASTNQTSMYLCASSLEAPATDEQFFGPGTRLTVL.

The rearrangement uses TRBV7-9 and TRBJ2-3; 7 nucleotides align to TRBD1. J was trimmed by 4 bases and V by 4 bases; bases with no gene match: 5. This CDR3 region has 14 residues. Germline CDR1 SEHNR, CDR2 FQNEAQ (reference sequence). CDR3 protein: CASSSTGSADTQYF. In nucleotides, the CDR3 is TGTGCCAGCAGCTCGACAGGGTCCGCAGATACGCAGTATTTT.

This clone has a single count. The rearrangement links TRBV11-2 to TRBJ1-1; 11 bases fit TRBD1. Germline V gene data show CDR1 as SGHAT and CDR2 as FQNNGV. J was trimmed by 3 bases and V by 5 bases; bases with no gene match: 11. The length of the CDR3 is 17 residues. DNA for the CDR3: TGTGCCAGCAGCCAAATAGGACAGGGGGCTTTGGACACTGAAGCTTTCTTT. Translating it yields CASSQIGQGALDTEAFF.